One sample yielded the 12 T cell receptor beta chains listed below, sequenced in a study of T cells in Graves' hyperthyroidism and ophthalmopathy. The investigators amplified TCR beta CDR3 regions from RNA transcripts. The study used the HTBI primer set for a first-round RT-PCR of the TCR CDR3. TCRdb reanalysed the multiplex PCR reads using MiXCR and keeps one entry per CDR3 protein. Of hundreds of thousands of distinct CDR3 sequences in the sample, 13% were seen once. The sequenced material came from blood. Source of these receptors: a woman between 18 and 30 years old with Graves' hyperthyroidism.

This clonotype was seen ten or more times. V is TRBV27 and J is TRBJ2-7; 11 bases are shared with TRBD2. The CDR3 runs 14 residues. The J segment lost 3 bases and the V segment lost 7 bases, leaving 5 bases of the junction unmatched. CDR1 is MNHEY, CDR2 SMNVEV, per germline (reference sequence). CDR3 amino acids: CASTPGTSGYEQYF. In DNA form, the CDR3 reads TGTGCCAGCACCCCAGGGACTAGCGGCTACGAGCAGTACTTC.

This clonotype was observed many times. CDR3 region: CSARPLDRGRYGYTF. For the CDR3, the DNA is TGCAGTGCTAGGCCCTTGGACAGGGGACGCTATGGCTACACCTTC. The rearrangement uses TRBV20-1 and TRBJ1-2; 9 bases fit TRBD1. V lost 3 bases to trimming and J lost 4 bases; unmatched junction nucleotides: 9. Per germline, CDR1 DFQATT and CDR2 SNEGSKA (reference sequence). This CDR3 region has 15 residues.

This clonotype was counted at least ten times. The chain uses TRBV12-3 or TRBV12-4 and TRBJ2-1; D could derive from TRBD1 or TRBD2 (6 bases each). The CDR3 sequence is 14 residues long. CDR3 DNA sequence: TGTTCTTCTACAGAGTCGGGGGCGGGAAATGAGCAGTTCTTC. Protein sequence: CSSTESGAGNEQFF.

This clonotype was observed at least ten times. V and J are TRBV19 and TRBJ1-5; 8 nucleotides line up with TRBD1. This CDR3 contains 15 residues. Unmatched junction bases numbered 4, after V lost 5 bases and J lost 1 base. Germline V gene lookup returns CDR1 LNHDA and CDR2 SQIVND (reference sequence). The CDR3 DNA sequence: TGTGCCAGTAGTTCCGGGACAGGAAGCAATCAGCCCCAGCATTTT. Amino acids: CASSSGTGSNQPQHF.

There are a few counts of this clonotype. A much larger clone sits a single nucleotide away, making a read error possible. The chain employs TRBV28 and TRBJ1-1; D is unclear. V was trimmed by 6 bases and J by 3 bases, leaving 11 bases between them. The CDR3 is 13 residues long. In germline, CDR1 is MDHEN, CDR2 SYDVKM. The CDR3 nucleotides are TGTGCCAGCAGGGACCGGGAGGACACTGAAGCTTTCTTT. Translated: CASRDREDTEAFF. The variable domain in full, with the rest retrieved from reference TRBV28 and TRBJ1-1, is DVKVTQSSRYLVKRTGEKVFLECVQDMDHENMFWYRQDPGLGLRLIYFSYDVKMKEKGDIPEGYSVSREKKERFSLILESASTNQTSMYLCASRDREDTEAFFGQGTRLTVV.

V and J are TRBV20-1 and TRBJ2-7, with D unclear. V was cut by 3 bases and J by 7 bases, with 37 bases left in between. The CDR3 has 20 amino acids. Germline loops: CDR1 DFQATT, CDR2 SNEGSKA (reference sequence). The CDR3 region is CSARPLTFRDTPFFLGEQYF. As DNA, the CDR3 is TGCAGTGCTAGGCCCCTAACGTTTAGGGATACTCCTTTTTTCTTGGGGGAGCAGTACTTC.

Many counts were recorded for this clonotype. The chain has TRBV20-1 and TRBJ1-1; 7 bases map to TRBD1. The CDR3 is made up of 17 amino acids. Germline-derived CDR1 and CDR2 are DFQATT and SNEGSKA (reference sequence). V lost 0 bases and J lost 2; bases outside the gene matches: 12. CDR3 DNA: TGCAGTGCTAGAGATTTTAGGGGGCTTACCCCTAACACTGAAGCTTTCTTT. It translates to CSARDFRGLTPNTEAFF.

V is TRBV6-5 and J is TRBJ2-5; D is ambiguous. Germline assignment: CDR1 MNHEY and CDR2 SVGAGI. Trimming removed 2 bases at V and 3 bases at J, with 7 bases between. The CDR3 runs 13 residues. The CDR3 is CASSYRSEETQYF. The CDR3 coding sequence is TGTGCCAGCAGTTACCGCTCAGAAGAGACCCAGTACTTC.

V usage is TRBV20-1 and J usage is TRBJ2-2; 10 bases fit TRBD2. Germline values: CDR1 DFQATT, CDR2 SNEGSKA (reference sequence). With 4 bases clipped from V and 1 base from J, the junction kept 15 bases outside the gene matches. The CDR3 spans 19 residues. CDR3 sequence reads: CSAIVGDILAGLNTGELFF. CDR3 DNA: TGCAGTGCTATAGTGGGAGACATACTAGCGGGATTGAACACCGGGGAGCTGTTTTTT.

This clonotype was seen many times. V and J are TRBV11-1 and TRBJ2-7, with 9 bases aligning to TRBD1. This CDR3 region has 16 residues. The germline V gene has CDR1 SGHAT and CDR2 FQDESV (reference sequence). V was clipped by 4 bases and J by 1 base; unmatched bases: 8. The CDR3 spells CASSWAGTGSSYEQYF. In DNA form, the CDR3 reads TGTGCCAGCAGCTGGGCCGGGACAGGGAGTTCCTACGAGCAGTACTTC.

This clonotype was recorded at least ten times. The V call is TRBV2, the J call TRBJ1-2; D possibly corresponds to TRBD1 (5 bases). Germline V gene sequence: CDR1 SNHLY, CDR2 FYNNEI. V lost 3 bases and J lost 4, with 9 bases in between. CDR3 length: 13 amino acids. This chain's CDR3 is CASSEGEGYGYTF. DNA for the CDR3: TGTGCCAGCAGTGAGGGGGAGGGCTATGGCTACACCTTC.

This clonotype occurred many times. V and J are TRBV19 and TRBJ2-7; TRBD1 matches at 7 bases. The CDR3 is 16 residues long. After removal of 7 bases from V and 6 bases from J, the junction contained 18 bases not matched to a gene. Germline loops: CDR1 LNHDA, CDR2 SQIVND (reference sequence). CDR3 protein: CASKNPLTGISGEQYF. The CDR3 nucleotides read TGTGCCAGTAAGAACCCTCTGACAGGGATCTCGGGCGAGCAGTACTTC.